This section outlines one T cell receptor (beta chain) sequence together with its context. Its antigen is not known. Trimming left V 4 bases short and J 3 bases short, with 9 bases between. The CDR3 extends over 13 amino acids. Germline V gene data show CDR1 as MNHEY and CDR2 as SVGAGI. The sample comes from a study of somatic mutations in cytotoxic T cells in rheumatoid arthritis. The overall study: Each patient's diagnosis was followed right away by a blood draw (around 30 ml EDTA), before any treatment.

Using immunoSEQ multiplex PCR, the repertoire was profiled, and TCRdb retains in-frame clones only, with some absent. Of some 15,000 clones detected, roughly 82% appear once; the ten largest clones hold over 15%. Study-level points and caveats: The largest CD8+ clone made up over 20% of CD8+ cells in 8 of 65 patients. Rheumatoid arthritis patients showed slight TRBV07 underrepresentation, and this was not adjusted for multiple comparisons.

The sample taken for sequencing was CD8+ T cells sorted from blood. The sequence derives from a woman between 50 and 59 years old with rheumatoid arthritis. The gene calls are TRBV6-5 and TRBJ2-5, with D uncertain. As DNA, the CDR3 is TGTGCCAGCAGTTTAGTTTTGGAAGAGACCCAGTACTTC. As protein: CASSLVLEETQYF.